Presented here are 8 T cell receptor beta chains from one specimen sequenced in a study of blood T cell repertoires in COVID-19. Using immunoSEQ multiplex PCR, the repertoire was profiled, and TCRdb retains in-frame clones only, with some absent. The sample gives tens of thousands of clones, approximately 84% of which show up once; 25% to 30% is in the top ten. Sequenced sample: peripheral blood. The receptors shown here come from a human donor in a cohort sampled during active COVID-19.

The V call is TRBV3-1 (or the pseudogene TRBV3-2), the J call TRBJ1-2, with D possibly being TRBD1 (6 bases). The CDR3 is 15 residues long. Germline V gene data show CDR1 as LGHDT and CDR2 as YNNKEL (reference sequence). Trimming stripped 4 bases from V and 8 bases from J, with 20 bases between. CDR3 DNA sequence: TGTGCCAGCAGCCCTGGGACACTCCGGGAGGGCGGCTACACCTTC. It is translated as CASSPGTLREGGYTF.

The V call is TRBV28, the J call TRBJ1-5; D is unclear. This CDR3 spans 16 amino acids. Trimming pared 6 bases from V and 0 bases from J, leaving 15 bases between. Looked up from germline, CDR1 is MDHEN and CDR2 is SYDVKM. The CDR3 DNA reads TGTGCCAGCAGCTCTGCTGAGGCAATTAGCAATCAGCCCCAGCATTTT. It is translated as CASSSAEAISNQPQHF.

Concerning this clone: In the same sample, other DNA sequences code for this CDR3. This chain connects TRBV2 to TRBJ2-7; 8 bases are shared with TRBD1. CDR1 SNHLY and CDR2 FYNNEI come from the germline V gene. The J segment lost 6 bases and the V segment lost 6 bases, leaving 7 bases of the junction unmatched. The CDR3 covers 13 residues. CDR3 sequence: CASSFDRGLEQYF. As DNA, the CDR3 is TGTGCCAGCAGCTTCGACAGGGGTCTCGAGCAGTACTTC.

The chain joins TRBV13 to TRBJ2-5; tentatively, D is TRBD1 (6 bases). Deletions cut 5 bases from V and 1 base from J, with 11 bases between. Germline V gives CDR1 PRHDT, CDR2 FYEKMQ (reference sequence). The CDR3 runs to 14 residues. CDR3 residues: CASSTRDTQETQYF. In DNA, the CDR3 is TGTGCCAGCAGCACCAGGGACACCCAAGAGACCCAGTACTTC. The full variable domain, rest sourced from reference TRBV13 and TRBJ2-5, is AAGVIQSPRHLIKEKRETATLKCYPIPRHDTVYWYQQGPGQDPQFLISFYEKMQSDKGSIPDRFSAQQFSDYHSELNMSSLELGDSALYFCASSTRDTQETQYFGPGTRLLVL.

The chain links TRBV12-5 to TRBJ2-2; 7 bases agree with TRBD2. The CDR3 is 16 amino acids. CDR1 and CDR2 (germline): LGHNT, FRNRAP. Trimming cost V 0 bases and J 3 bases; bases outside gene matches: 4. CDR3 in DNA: TGTGCTAGTGGTTTGGTAGGGAGGGGTTACACCGGGGAGCTGTTTTTT. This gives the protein CASGLVGRGYTGELFF.

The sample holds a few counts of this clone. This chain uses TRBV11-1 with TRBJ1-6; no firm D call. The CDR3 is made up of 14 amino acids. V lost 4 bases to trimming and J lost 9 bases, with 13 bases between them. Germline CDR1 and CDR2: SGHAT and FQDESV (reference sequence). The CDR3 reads CASSSLAESSPLHF. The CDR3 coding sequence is TGTGCCAGCAGCTCTCTGGCGGAAAGTTCACCCCTCCACTTT.

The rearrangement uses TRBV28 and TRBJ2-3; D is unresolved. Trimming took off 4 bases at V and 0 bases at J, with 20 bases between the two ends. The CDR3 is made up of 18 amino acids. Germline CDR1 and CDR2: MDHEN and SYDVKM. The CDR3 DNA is TGTGCCAGCAGTTCGATTGGGCGATGGCAATCTAGCACAGATACGCAGTATTTT. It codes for CASSSIGRWQSSTDTQYF.

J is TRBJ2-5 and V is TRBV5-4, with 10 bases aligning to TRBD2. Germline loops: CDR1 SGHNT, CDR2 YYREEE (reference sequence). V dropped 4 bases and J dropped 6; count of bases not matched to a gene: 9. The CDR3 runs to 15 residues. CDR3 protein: CASSLGLAGEQTQYF. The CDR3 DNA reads TGTGCCAGCAGCCTAGGTCTAGCGGGGGAACAGACCCAGTACTTC.